Listed below are T cell receptor beta chains from one sample, sequenced in a study of tumor-infiltrating lymphocytes in oesophageal squamous cell carcinoma. TCRdb independently ran MiXCR on the PCR reads; one entry per CDR3 protein. The sample holds roughly 6,000 distinct CDR3 sequences, around 15% seen once. Sequencing used normal esophageal tissue next to the tumor. The receptors here all came from a male donor with esophageal squamous cell carcinoma. Each CDR3 is given without its conserved first and last residue. Each record gives: J gene, D gene, V gene, CDR3 protein. D genes are given only for firm matches.

J gene: TRBJ2-3; D gene: -; V gene: TRBV19; CDR3 protein: ASGTLKTDTQY
J gene: TRBJ1-4; D gene: -; V gene: TRBV9; CDR3 protein: ASSANNEKLF
J gene: TRBJ1-5; D gene: -; V gene: TRBV5-1; CDR3 protein: ASSLALGQPQH
J gene: TRBJ1-1; D gene: -; V gene: TRBV6-1; CDR3 protein: ASTLDWSTEAF
J gene: TRBJ2-7; D gene: -; V gene: TRBV7-2; CDR3 protein: ASSLVNEQY
J gene: TRBJ1-1; D gene: -; V gene: TRBV19; CDR3 protein: ASSIGTMNTEAF
J gene: TRBJ1-4; D gene: TRBD1; V gene: TRBV6-1; CDR3 protein: ASSVGQGAAEKLF
J gene: TRBJ1-6; D gene: TRBD1; V gene: TRBV14; CDR3 protein: ASSQGPGGNSPLH
J gene: TRBJ1-1; D gene: -; V gene: TRBV7-6; CDR3 protein: ASSLTALGTSRNTEAF
J gene: TRBJ1-1; D gene: -; V gene: TRBV19; CDR3 protein: ASSTTVNTEAF
J gene: TRBJ2-5; D gene: TRBD1; V gene: TRBV7-8; CDR3 protein: ASSTTGGQETQY
J gene: TRBJ1-3; D gene: -; V gene: TRBV6-6; CDR3 protein: ASSYSRQSSGNTIY
J gene: TRBJ1-2; D gene: TRBD1; V gene: TRBV6-1; CDR3 protein: ASGRAGQGGLSNYGYT
J gene: TRBJ1-5; D gene: -; V gene: TRBV24-1; CDR3 protein: ATSDSMSQPQH
J gene: TRBJ2-5; D gene: TRBD2; V gene: TRBV24-1; CDR3 protein: ATSRTRTRETQY
J gene: TRBJ2-7; D gene: TRBD1; V gene: TRBV6-1; CDR3 protein: ASSEGQGFSYEQY
J gene: TRBJ1-3; D gene: -; V gene: TRBV7-8; CDR3 protein: ASSLSWQLSGNTIY